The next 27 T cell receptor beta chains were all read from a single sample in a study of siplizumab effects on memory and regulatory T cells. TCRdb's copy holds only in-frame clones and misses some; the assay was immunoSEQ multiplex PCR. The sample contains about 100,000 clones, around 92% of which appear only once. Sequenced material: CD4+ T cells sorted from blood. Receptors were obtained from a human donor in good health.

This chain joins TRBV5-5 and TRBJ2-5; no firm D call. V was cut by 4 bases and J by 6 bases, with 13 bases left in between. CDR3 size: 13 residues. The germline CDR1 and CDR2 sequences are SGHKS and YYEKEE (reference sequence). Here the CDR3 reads CASSHLPFQTQYF. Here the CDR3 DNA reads TGTGCCAGCAGCCACTTACCGTTTCAGACCCAGTACTTC.

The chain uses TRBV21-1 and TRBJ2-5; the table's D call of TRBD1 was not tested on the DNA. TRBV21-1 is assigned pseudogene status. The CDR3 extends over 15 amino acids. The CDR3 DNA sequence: TGTGCCAGCAGCGAGGACAGGGGGCAAGTAGAGACCCAGTACTTC. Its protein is CASSEDRGQVETQYF.

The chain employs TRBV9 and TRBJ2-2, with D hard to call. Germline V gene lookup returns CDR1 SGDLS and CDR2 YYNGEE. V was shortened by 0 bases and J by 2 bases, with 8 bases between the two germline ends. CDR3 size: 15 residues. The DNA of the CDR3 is TGTGCCAGCAGCGTAGCTGAACTTAACACCGGGGAGCTGTTTTTT. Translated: CASSVAELNTGELFF.

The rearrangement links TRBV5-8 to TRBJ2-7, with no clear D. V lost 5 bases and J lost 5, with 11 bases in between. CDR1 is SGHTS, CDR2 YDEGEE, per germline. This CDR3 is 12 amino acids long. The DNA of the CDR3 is TGTGCCAGCAGAGCTTGGGGAAACGAGCAGTACTTC. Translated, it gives CASRAWGNEQYF. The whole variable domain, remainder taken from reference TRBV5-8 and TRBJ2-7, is EAGVTQSPTHLIKTRGQQATLRCSPISGHTSVYWYQQALGLGLQFLLWYDEGEERNRGNFPPRFSGRQFPNYSSELNVNALELEDSALYLCASRAWGNEQYFGPGTRLTVT.

In DNA form, the CDR3 reads TGTGCCAGCAGCTTAGGGGGTTATGGCTACACCTTC. This encodes CASSLGGYGYTF. This chain connects TRBV7-2 to TRBJ1-2; D gene uncertain. Germline values: CDR1 SGHTA, CDR2 FQGNSA. The ends were cut back, 1 base at V and 5 bases at J, with 5 bases in the middle. CDR3 length: 12 amino acids.

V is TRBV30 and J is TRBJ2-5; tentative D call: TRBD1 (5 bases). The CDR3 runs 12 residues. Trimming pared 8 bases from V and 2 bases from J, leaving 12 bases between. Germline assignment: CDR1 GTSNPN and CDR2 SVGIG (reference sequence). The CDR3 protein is CAGRVFQETQYF. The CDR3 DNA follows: TGTGCCGGCAGGGTTTTTCAAGAGACCCAGTACTTC.

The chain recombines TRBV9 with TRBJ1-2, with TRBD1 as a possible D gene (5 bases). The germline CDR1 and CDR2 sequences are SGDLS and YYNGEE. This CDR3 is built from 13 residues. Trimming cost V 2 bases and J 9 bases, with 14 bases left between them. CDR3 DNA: TGTGCCAGCAGCGTGGCCGGGACTAGTAGCTACACCTTC. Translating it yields CASSVAGTSSYTF.

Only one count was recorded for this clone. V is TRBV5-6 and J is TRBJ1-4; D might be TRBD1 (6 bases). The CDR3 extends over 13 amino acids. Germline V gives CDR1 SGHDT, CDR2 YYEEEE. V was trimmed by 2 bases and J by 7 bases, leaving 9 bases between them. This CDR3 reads CASSLGGTEKLFF. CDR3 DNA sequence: TGTGCCAGCAGCTTAGGGGGGACTGAAAAACTGTTTTTT.

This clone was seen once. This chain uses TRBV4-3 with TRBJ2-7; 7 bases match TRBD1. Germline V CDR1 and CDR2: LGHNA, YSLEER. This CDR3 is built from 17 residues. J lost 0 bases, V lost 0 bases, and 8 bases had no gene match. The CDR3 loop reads CASSQDIGQANSYEQYF. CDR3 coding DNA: TGCGCCAGCAGCCAAGATATCGGACAGGCGAACTCCTACGAGCAGTACTTC.

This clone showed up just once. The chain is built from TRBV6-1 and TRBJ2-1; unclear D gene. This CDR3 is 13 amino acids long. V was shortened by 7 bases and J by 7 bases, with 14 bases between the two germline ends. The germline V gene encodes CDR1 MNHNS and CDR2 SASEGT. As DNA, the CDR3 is TGTGCCAGCACCCCCCTACTTGGGAATGAGCAGTTCTTC. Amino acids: CASTPLLGNEQFF.

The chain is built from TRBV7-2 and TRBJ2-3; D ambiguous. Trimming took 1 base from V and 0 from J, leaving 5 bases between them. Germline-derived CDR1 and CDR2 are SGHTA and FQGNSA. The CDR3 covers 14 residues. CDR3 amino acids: CASSLDASTDTQYF. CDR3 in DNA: TGTGCCAGCAGCTTAGACGCTAGCACAGATACGCAGTATTTT.

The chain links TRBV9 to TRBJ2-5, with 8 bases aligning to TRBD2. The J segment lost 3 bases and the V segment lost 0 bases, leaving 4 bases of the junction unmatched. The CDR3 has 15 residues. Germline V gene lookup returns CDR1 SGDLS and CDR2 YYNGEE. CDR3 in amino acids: CASSVGSGVKETQYF. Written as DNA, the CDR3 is TGTGCCAGCAGCGTAGGTAGCGGGGTGAAAGAGACCCAGTACTTC.

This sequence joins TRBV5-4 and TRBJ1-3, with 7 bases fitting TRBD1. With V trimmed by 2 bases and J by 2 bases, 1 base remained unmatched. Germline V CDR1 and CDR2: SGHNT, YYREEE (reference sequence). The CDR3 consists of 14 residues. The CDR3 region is CASSFDRAGNTIYF. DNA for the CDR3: TGTGCCAGCAGCTTCGACAGGGCTGGAAACACCATATATTTT.

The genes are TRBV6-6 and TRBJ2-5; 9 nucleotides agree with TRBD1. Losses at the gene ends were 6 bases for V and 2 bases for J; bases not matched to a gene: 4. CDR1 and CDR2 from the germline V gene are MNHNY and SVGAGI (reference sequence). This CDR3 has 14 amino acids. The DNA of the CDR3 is TGTGCCAGCAGCCTTGACAGGGGGCAAGAGACCCAGTACTTC. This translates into CASSLDRGQETQYF.

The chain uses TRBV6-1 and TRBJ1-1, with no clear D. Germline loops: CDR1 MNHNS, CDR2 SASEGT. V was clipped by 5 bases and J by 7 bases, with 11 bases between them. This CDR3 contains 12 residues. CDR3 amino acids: CASSLKGFEAFF. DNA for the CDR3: TGTGCCAGCAGTCTCAAAGGGTTTGAAGCTTTCTTT.

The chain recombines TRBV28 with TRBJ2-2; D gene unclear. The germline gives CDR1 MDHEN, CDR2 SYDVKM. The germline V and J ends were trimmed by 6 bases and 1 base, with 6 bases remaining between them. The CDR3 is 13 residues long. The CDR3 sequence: CASRKGNTGELFF. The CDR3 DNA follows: TGTGCCAGCAGAAAAGGGAACACCGGGGAGCTGTTTTTT.

The CDR3 DNA is TGCGCCAGCAGCTACCGACCCACGGACAGATCCATCAACACCGGGGAGCTGTTTTTT. Translation gives CASSYRPTDRSINTGELFF. The chain links TRBV5-1 to TRBJ2-2, with D possibly matching TRBD1 (6 bases). CDR1 and CDR2 (germline): SGHRS, YFSETQ. V was shortened by 3 bases and J by 2 bases, with 23 bases between the two germline ends. This CDR3 has 19 residues.

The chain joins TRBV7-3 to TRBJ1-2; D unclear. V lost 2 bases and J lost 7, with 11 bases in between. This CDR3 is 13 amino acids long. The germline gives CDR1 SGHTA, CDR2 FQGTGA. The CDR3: CASSLGYPRGYTF. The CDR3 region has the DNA TGTGCCAGCAGCTTAGGGTACCCCCGTGGCTACACCTTC.

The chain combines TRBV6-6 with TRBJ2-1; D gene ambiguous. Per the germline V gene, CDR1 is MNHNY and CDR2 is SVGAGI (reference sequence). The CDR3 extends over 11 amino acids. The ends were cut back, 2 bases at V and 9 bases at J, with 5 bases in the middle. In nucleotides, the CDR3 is TGTGCCAGCAGTTACAAGGGTGAGCAGTTCTTC. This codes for CASSYKGEQFF.

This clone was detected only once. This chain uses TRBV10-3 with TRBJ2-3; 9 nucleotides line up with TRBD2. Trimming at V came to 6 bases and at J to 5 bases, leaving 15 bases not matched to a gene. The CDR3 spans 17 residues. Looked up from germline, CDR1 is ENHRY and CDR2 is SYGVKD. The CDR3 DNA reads TGTGCCATCAGGGCAGGTGGTGCGGGGGGGGAGGTAGATACGCAGTATTTT. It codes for CAIRAGGAGGEVDTQYF.

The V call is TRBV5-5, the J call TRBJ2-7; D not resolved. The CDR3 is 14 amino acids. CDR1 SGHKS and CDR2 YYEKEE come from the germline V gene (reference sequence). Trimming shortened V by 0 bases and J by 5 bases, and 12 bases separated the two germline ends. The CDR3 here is CASSLEGGKDEQYF. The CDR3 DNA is TGTGCCAGCAGCTTGGAGGGTGGTAAGGACGAGCAGTACTTC.

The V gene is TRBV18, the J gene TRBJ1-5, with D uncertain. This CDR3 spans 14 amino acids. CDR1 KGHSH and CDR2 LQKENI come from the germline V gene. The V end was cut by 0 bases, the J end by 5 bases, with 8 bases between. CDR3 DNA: TGTGCCAGCTCACCACCATCGGTCGATCAGCCCCAGCATTTT. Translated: CASSPPSVDQPQHF.

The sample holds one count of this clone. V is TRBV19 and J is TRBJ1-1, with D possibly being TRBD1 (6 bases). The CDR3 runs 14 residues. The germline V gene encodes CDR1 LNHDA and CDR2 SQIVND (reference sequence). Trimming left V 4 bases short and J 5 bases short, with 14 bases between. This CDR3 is CASSRVGAGTEAFF. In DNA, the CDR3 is TGTGCCAGTAGTAGAGTGGGGGCGGGAACTGAAGCTTTCTTT.

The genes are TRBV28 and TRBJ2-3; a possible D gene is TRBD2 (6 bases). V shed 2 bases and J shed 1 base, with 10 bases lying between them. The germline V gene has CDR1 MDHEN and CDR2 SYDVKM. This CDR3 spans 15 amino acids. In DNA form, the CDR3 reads TGTGCCAGCAGTTTAGGAGGGAGTCGCACAGATACGCAGTATTTT. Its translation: CASSLGGSRTDTQYF.

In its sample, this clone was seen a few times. CDR3 DNA sequence: TGCGCCAGCTCCCCCCAAGGGATCTATGGCTACACCTTC. Residues: CASSPQGIYGYTF. The J gene is TRBJ1-2, the V gene TRBV4-1; D gene unclear. CDR3 length equals 13 residues. V lost 8 bases and J 4 bases, leaving 14 bases between the germline ends. Germline CDR1 and CDR2: MGHRA and YSYEKL.

CDR3 sequence: CASSIKRRGGNQPQHF. The CDR3 nucleotides are TGTGCCAGTAGTATCAAGCGTCGGGGGGGCAATCAGCCCCAGCATTTT. The V and J genes are TRBV19 and TRBJ1-5; D possibly corresponds to TRBD1 (5 bases). CDR1 LNHDA and CDR2 SQIVND come from the germline V gene (reference sequence). This CDR3 contains 16 residues. Deletions cut 3 bases from V and 2 bases from J, with 14 bases between.

The CDR3 loop reads CASSLGRSSYNSPLHF. The CDR3 DNA follows: TGTGCCAGCAGCTTGGGACGGAGCTCCTATAATTCACCCCTCCACTTT. V usage is TRBV27 and J usage is TRBJ1-6; D might be TRBD1 (5 bases). V was cut by 6 bases and J by 0 bases, with 12 bases left in between. The CDR3 is 16 amino acids. In germline, CDR1 is MNHEY, CDR2 SMNVEV (reference sequence).